Listed below are T cell receptor beta chains from one sample, sequenced in a study of blood T cell repertoires in COVID-19. Profiled with immunoSEQ multiplex PCR; TCRdb holds only in-frame clones, not every one. The data hold fewer than 500,000 clones, with 87% observed a single time. Sequencing was performed on PBMCs or T cells enriched from blood (not recorded which). All receptors come from a woman in her late teens or twenties who had recovered from COVID-19. Each CDR3 is given with its conserved first and last residue. A D gene is named only where the DNA matches it firmly. The size of a clone is reported for some rows only, either as once, few or many, or as a class for expanded clones.

abundance: once
d_gene: TRBD1
j_gene: TRBJ2-2
v_gene: TRBV19
CDR3aa: CASTTGDRGGNTGELFF
CDR3nt: TGTGCCAGTACCACCGGGGACAGGGGAGGGAACACCGGGGAGCTGTTTTTT

abundance: many
d_gene: TRBD1
j_gene: TRBJ2-1
v_gene: TRBV30
CDR3aa: CARGTEGASYNEQFF
CDR3nt: TGTGCTCGGGGAACAGAGGGGGCGTCCTACAATGAGCAGTTCTTC

abundance: .
d_gene: .
j_gene: TRBJ2-7
v_gene: TRBV28
CDR3aa: CASSFSFDGSTREQYF
CDR3nt: TGTGCCAGCAGTTTTTCGTTTGACGGGTCAACGAGGGAGCAGTACTTC

abundance: .
d_gene: .
j_gene: TRBJ2-3
v_gene: TRBV7-9
CDR3aa: CASSPPEKDTQYF
CDR3nt: TGTGCCAGCAGCCCCCCGGAGAAAGATACGCAGTATTTT

abundance: few
d_gene: TRBD1
j_gene: TRBJ2-7
v_gene: TRBV18
CDR3aa: CASSPTGESIEQYF
CDR3nt: TGTGCCAGCTCACCGACAGGGGAAAGCATCGAGCAGTACTTC

abundance: .
d_gene: .
j_gene: TRBJ2-1
v_gene: TRBV5-1
CDR3aa: CASLQGISSGVSGNEQFF
CDR3nt: TGCGCCAGTTTACAGGGTATTTCGTCTGGCGTATCTGGGAATGAGCAGTTCTTC

abundance: .
d_gene: .
j_gene: TRBJ1-1
v_gene: TRBV29-1
CDR3aa: CSGVVGVTEAFF
CDR3nt: TGCAGCGGTGTAGTGGGAGTAACTGAAGCTTTCTTT

abundance: .
d_gene: .
j_gene: TRBJ2-2
v_gene: TRBV5-5
CDR3aa: CASAPRGDANTGELFF
CDR3nt: TGTGCCAGCGCCCCGCGGGGCGACGCGAACACCGGGGAGCTGTTTTTT

abundance: .
d_gene: .
j_gene: TRBJ2-7
v_gene: TRBV9
CDR3aa: CASSVGQGSHEQYF
CDR3nt: TGTGCCAGCAGCGTGGGCCAGGGGAGCCACGAGCAGTACTTC

abundance: .
d_gene: .
j_gene: TRBJ1-3
v_gene: TRBV4-1
CDR3aa: CASSLPTGTFHTIYF
CDR3nt: TGCGCCAGCAGCCTACCTACCGGGACATTCCACACCATATATTTT

abundance: .
d_gene: .
j_gene: TRBJ2-3
v_gene: TRBV18
CDR3aa: CASSPSKSTDTQYF
CDR3nt: TGTGCCAGCTCACCTAGTAAAAGCACAGATACGCAGTATTTT

abundance: .
d_gene: .
j_gene: TRBJ2-7
v_gene: TRBV27
CDR3aa: CASTGPSGYEQYF
CDR3nt: TGTGCCAGTACCGGGCCCAGCGGCTACGAGCAGTACTTC

abundance: .
d_gene: .
j_gene: TRBJ2-1
v_gene: TRBV4-2
CDR3aa: CASSQEGGAEQFF
CDR3nt: TGTGCCAGCAGCCAGGAAGGGGGGGCCGAGCAGTTCTTC

abundance: .
d_gene: .
j_gene: TRBJ1-6
v_gene: TRBV5-4
CDR3aa: CASSLVGGDSPLHF
CDR3nt: TGTGCCAGCAGCTTGGTCGGGGGTGACTCACCCCTCCACTTT

abundance: .
d_gene: .
j_gene: TRBJ2-3
v_gene: TRBV5-1
CDR3aa: CASSLGSNRLADTQYF
CDR3nt: TGCGCCAGCAGCTTGGGATCTAACAGGCTCGCAGATACGCAGTATTTT

abundance: .
d_gene: TRBD1
j_gene: TRBJ1-2
v_gene: TRBV12-5
CDR3aa: CASGLDNRTGGALDGYTF
CDR3nt: TGTGCTAGTGGTTTGGACAATCGGACAGGGGGCGCATTGGATGGCTACACCTTC

abundance: .
d_gene: .
j_gene: TRBJ1-3
v_gene: TRBV11-2
CDR3aa: CASSTGFGNTIYF
CDR3nt: TGTGCCAGCAGCACAGGGTTTGGAAACACCATATATTTT

abundance: .
d_gene: .
j_gene: TRBJ2-2
v_gene: TRBV2
CDR3aa: CASSEIGTGELFF
CDR3nt: TGTGCCAGCAGTGAAATCGGCACCGGGGAGCTGTTTTTT

abundance: .
d_gene: .
j_gene: TRBJ1-1
v_gene: TRBV6-5
CDR3aa: CASSYSGGEAFF
CDR3nt: TGTGCCAGCAGTTACTCGGGCGGGGAAGCTTTCTTT

abundance: few
d_gene: .
j_gene: TRBJ1-6
v_gene: TRBV28
CDR3aa: CASSLSGWWGDGNSPLHF
CDR3nt: TGTGCCAGCAGTTTATCGGGGTGGTGGGGGGACGGGAATTCACCCCTCCACTTT

abundance: .
d_gene: .
j_gene: TRBJ1-6
v_gene: TRBV7-8
CDR3aa: CASSIRRPVRNSPLHF
CDR3nt: TGTGCCAGCAGCATTAGACGGCCAGTGAGGAATTCACCCCTCCACTTT

abundance: .
d_gene: .
j_gene: TRBJ2-5
v_gene: TRBV5-1
CDR3aa: CASKVSGRGKETQYF
CDR3nt: TGCGCCAGCAAGGTAAGTGGACGGGGGAAAGAGACCCAGTACTTC

abundance: few
d_gene: .
j_gene: TRBJ1-2
v_gene: TRBV5-1
CDR3aa: CASSTDRGGYTF
CDR3nt: TGCGCCAGCAGCACCGACCGGGGGGGCTACACCTTC

abundance: .
d_gene: .
j_gene: TRBJ1-3
v_gene: TRBV5-1
CDR3aa: CASSQTGSGNTIYF
CDR3nt: TGCGCCAGCAGCCAAACAGGGTCAGGAAACACCATATATTTT

abundance: .
d_gene: TRBD1
j_gene: TRBJ1-2
v_gene: TRBV19
CDR3aa: CASSPGQGGGYTF
CDR3nt: TGTGCCAGTAGTCCGGGACAGGGGGGTGGCTACACCTTC

abundance: .
d_gene: TRBD1
j_gene: TRBJ2-5
v_gene: TRBV5-4
CDR3aa: CASSLVGQGAGETQYF
CDR3nt: TGTGCCAGCAGCCTAGTGGGACAGGGGGCCGGTGAGACCCAGTACTTC

abundance: few
d_gene: .
j_gene: TRBJ1-3
v_gene: TRBV30
CDR3aa: CAWSVAGAGNTIYF
CDR3nt: TGTGCCTGGAGTGTGGCAGGGGCTGGAAACACCATATATTTT

abundance: once
d_gene: TRBD2
j_gene: TRBJ2-5
v_gene: TRBV5-1
CDR3aa: CASSSLVAGGQETQYF
CDR3nt: TGCGCCAGCAGCTCTCTAGTAGCGGGGGGCCAAGAGACCCAGTACTTC

abundance: .
d_gene: TRBD2
j_gene: TRBJ2-5
v_gene: TRBV4-1
CDR3aa: CASSQDLAGERIETQYF
CDR3nt: TGCGCCAGCAGCCAAGACCTAGCGGGGGAACGGATAGAGACCCAGTACTTC

abundance: .
d_gene: .
j_gene: TRBJ1-2
v_gene: TRBV19
CDR3aa: CATTTPRQNNYGYTF
CDR3nt: TGTGCCACAACCACCCCCCGACAGAATAACTATGGCTACACCTTC

abundance: .
d_gene: .
j_gene: TRBJ1-6
v_gene: TRBV5-4
CDR3aa: CASSQITGINGPLHF
CDR3nt: TGTGCCAGCAGCCAAATCACAGGGATTAATGGCCCCCTCCACTTT

abundance: once
d_gene: TRBD1
j_gene: TRBJ1-2
v_gene: TRBV30
CDR3aa: CAWSPHQGAVSYTF
CDR3nt: TGTGCCTGGAGTCCACATCAGGGGGCGGTGAGCTACACCTTC

abundance: .
d_gene: TRBD2
j_gene: TRBJ2-1
v_gene: TRBV25-1
CDR3aa: CASSGGLAGGEQFF
CDR3nt: TGTGCCAGCAGTGGGGGACTAGCAGGTGGGGAGCAGTTCTTC

abundance: .
d_gene: TRBD1
j_gene: TRBJ1-2
v_gene: TRBV7-8
CDR3aa: CASSLGQGNGYTF
CDR3nt: TGTGCCAGCAGCCTTGGACAGGGGAATGGCTACACCTTC

abundance: .
d_gene: .
j_gene: TRBJ2-7
v_gene: TRBV4-1
CDR3aa: CASSSGDSVYEQYF
CDR3nt: TGCGCCAGCAGCTCCGGGGACTCCGTCTACGAGCAGTACTTC

abundance: .
d_gene: TRBD1
j_gene: TRBJ1-1
v_gene: TRBV19
CDR3aa: CASTMGQGGTEAFF
CDR3nt: TGTGCCAGTACCATGGGGCAGGGGGGAACTGAAGCTTTCTTT

abundance: .
d_gene: .
j_gene: TRBJ2-3
v_gene: TRBV21-1
CDR3aa: CASSKCRVAGGEDTQYF
CDR3nt: TGTGCCAGCAGCAAGTGCCGGGTGGCGGGGGGTGAAGATACGCAGTATTTT

abundance: .
d_gene: .
j_gene: TRBJ2-5
v_gene: TRBV7-3
CDR3aa: CASSRLAGETQYF
CDR3nt: TGTGCCAGCAGCCGCCTAGCCGGGGAGACCCAGTACTTC